The text below deals with one T cell receptor beta chain. Its antigen is undetermined. These data belong to a study of graft-versus-host responses after intestinal transplantation. As for the study in general: Every recipient had anti-thymocyte globulin induction and roughly 3 years of tacrolimus plus steroids.

Germline V CDR1 and CDR2: LNHDA, SQIVND (reference sequence). V gave up 1 base and J gave up 6 bases, with 13 bases separating them. CDR3 size: 15 residues. The repertoire was sequenced with immunoSEQ multiplex PCR; TCRdb's copy has only in-frame clones and lacks some. Found here are around 45,000 clones, 92% of them singletons; the top ten hold less than 2.5%. Findings of the study overall: GvH clone levels peaked in circulation, and this peak was associated with early post-transplant HvG declines. Investigators detected GvH clones in recipient marrow, with some emerging earlier in ileum or blood.

The chain links TRBV19 to TRBJ2-1; D may be TRBD1 (7 bases). This TCR derives from a human donor who was the organ donor for an intestinal transplant. The material sequenced was unstimulated CD4+ T cells sorted from spleen or lymph node cells, taken before transplant. The CDR3 is CASSIVQGGGNEQFF. Here the CDR3 DNA reads TGTGCCAGTAGTATAGTTCAGGGGGGAGGCAATGAGCAGTTCTTC.